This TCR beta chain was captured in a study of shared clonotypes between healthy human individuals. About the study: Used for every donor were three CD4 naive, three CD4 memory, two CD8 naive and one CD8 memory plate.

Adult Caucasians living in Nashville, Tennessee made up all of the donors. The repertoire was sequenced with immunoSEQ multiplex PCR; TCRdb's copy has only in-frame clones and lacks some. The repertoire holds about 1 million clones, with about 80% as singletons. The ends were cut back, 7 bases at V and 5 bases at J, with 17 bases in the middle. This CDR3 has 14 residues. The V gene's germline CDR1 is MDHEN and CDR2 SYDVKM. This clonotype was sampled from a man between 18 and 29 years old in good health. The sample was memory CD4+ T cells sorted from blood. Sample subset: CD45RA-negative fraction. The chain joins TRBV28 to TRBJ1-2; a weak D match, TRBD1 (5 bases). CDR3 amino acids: CASIESQGGYGYTF. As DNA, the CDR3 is TGTGCCAGCATCGAATCGCAGGGAGGTTATGGCTACACCTTC.